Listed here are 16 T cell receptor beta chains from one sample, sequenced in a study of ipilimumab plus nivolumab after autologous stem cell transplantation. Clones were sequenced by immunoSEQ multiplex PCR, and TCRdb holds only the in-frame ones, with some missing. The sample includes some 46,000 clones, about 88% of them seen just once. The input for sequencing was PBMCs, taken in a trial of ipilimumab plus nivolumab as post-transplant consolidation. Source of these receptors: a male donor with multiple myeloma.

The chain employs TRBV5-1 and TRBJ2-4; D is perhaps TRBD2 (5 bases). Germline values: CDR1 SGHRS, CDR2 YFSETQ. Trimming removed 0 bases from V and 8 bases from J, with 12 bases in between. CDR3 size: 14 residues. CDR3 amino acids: CASSLGRDPDIQYF. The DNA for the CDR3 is TGCGCCAGCAGCTTGGGACGGGATCCCGACATTCAGTACTTC.

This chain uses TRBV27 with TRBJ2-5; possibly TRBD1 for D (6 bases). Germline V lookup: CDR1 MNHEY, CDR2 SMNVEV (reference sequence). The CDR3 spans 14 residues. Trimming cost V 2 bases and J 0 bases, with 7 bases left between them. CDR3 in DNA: TGTGCCAGCAGTTTACAGGGGTACCAAGAGACCCAGTACTTC. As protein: CASSLQGYQETQYF.

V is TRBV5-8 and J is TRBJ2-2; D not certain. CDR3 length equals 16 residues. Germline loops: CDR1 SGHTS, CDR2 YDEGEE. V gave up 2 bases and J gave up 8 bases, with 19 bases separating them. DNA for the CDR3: TGTGCCAGCAGCTTAAGCAGACTGGCGGTGCCGGGGGAGCTGTTTTTT. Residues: CASSLSRLAVPGELFF.

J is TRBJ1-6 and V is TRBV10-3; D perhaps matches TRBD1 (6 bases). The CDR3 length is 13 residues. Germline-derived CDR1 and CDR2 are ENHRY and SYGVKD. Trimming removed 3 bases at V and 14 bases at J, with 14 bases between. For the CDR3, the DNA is TGTGCCATCAGTGAAGGCGGTCACAGGGCCCTCCACTTT. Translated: CAISEGGHRALHF.

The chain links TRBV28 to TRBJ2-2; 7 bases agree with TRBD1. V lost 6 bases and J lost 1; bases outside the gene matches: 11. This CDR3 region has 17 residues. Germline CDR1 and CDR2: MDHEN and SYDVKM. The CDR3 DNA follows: TGTGCCAGCAGCCCATATGTTAACAGGGGGAACACCGGGGAGCTGTTTTTT. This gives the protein CASSPYVNRGNTGELFF.

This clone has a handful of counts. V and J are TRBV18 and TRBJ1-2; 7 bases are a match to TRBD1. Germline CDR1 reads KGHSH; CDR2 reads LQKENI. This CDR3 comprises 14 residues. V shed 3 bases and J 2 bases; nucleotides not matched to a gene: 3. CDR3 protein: CASSPGQLNYGYTF. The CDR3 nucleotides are TGTGCCAGCTCACCGGGACAGCTGAACTATGGCTACACCTTC.

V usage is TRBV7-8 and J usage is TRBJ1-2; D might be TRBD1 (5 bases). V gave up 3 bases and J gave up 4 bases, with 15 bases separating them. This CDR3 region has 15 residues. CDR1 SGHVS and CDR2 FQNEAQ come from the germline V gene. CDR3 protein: CASSFEGFAAYGYTF. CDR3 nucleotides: TGTGCCAGCAGCTTCGAGGGGTTTGCCGCCTATGGCTACACCTTC.

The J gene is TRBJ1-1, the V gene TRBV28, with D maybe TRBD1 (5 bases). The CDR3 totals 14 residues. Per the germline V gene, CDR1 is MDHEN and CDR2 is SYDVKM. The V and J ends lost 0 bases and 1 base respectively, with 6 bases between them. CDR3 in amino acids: CASSLWDKNTEAFF. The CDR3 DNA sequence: TGTGCCAGCAGTTTATGGGACAAGAACACTGAAGCTTTCTTT.

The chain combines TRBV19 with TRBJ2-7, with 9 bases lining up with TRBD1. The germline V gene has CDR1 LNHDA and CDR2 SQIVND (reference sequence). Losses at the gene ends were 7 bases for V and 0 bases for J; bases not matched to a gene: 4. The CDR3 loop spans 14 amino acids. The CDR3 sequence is CASTVTGGSYEQYF. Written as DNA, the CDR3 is TGTGCCAGTACCGTGACAGGGGGCTCCTACGAGCAGTACTTC.

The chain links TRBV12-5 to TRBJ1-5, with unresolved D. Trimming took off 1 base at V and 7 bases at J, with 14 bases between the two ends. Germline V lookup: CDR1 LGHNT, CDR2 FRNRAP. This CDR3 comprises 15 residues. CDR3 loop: CASGLGLSTGQPQHF. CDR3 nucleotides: TGTGCTAGTGGTTTGGGCCTTTCGACGGGGCAGCCCCAGCATTTT.

This CDR3 reads CASSQDVGANTGELFF. The CDR3 nucleotides read TGCGCCAGCAGCCAAGATGTAGGGGCCAACACCGGGGAGCTGTTTTTT. The rearrangement joins TRBV4-1 to TRBJ2-2; the D gene is possibly TRBD1 (5 bases). V was clipped by 0 bases and J by 2 bases, with 10 bases between them. This CDR3 is built from 16 residues. Germline loops: CDR1 MGHRA, CDR2 YSYEKL.

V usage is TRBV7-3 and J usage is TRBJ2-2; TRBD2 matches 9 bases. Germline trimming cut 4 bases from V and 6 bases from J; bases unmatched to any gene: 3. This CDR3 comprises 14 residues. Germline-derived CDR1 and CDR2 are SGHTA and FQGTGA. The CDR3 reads CASSSGLAPGELFF. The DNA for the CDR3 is TGTGCCAGCAGCTCGGGACTAGCCCCCGGGGAGCTGTTTTTT. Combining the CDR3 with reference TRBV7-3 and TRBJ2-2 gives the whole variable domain GAGVSQTPSNKVTEKGKYVELRCDPISGHTALYWYRQSLGQGPEFLIYFQGTGAADDSGLPNDRFFAVRPEGSVSTLKIQRTERGDSAVYLCASSSGLAPGELFFGEGSRLTVL.

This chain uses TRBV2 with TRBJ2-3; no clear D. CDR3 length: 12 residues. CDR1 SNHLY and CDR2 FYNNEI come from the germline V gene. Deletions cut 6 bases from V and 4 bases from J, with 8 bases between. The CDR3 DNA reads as TGTGCCAGCAGGTCAGAGGCAGATACGCAGTATTTT. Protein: CASRSEADTQYF.

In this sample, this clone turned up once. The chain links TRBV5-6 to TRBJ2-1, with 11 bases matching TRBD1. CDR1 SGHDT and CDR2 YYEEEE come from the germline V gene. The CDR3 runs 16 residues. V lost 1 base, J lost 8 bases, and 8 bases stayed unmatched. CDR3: CASSLLWTGGRYEQFF. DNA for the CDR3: TGTGCCAGCAGCTTGTTGTGGACAGGGGGCCGGTATGAGCAGTTCTTC. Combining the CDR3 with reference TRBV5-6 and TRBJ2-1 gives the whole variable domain DAGVTQSPTHLIKTRGQQVTLRCSPKSGHDTVSWYQQALGQGPQFIFQYYEEEERQRGNFPDRFSGHQFPNYSSELNVNALLLGDSALYLCASSLLWTGGRYEQFFGPGTRLTVL.

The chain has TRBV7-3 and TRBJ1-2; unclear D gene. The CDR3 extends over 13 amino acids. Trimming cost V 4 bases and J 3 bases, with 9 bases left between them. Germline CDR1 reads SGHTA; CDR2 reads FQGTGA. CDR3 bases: TGTGCCAGCAGCTCCGCGTTCGACTATGGCTACACCTTC. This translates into CASSSAFDYGYTF.

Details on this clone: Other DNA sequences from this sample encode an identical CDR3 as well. CDR3 in DNA: TGTGCCAGCAGCAGACAGGGGGCGGGGGAAAAACTGTTTTTT. Translating it yields CASSRQGAGEKLFF. The chain is built from TRBV7-3 and TRBJ1-4, with 10 bases fitting TRBD1. From germline, CDR1 is SGHTA and CDR2 FQGTGA. This CDR3 comprises 14 residues. J was trimmed by 8 bases and V by 5 bases; bases with no gene match: 5.